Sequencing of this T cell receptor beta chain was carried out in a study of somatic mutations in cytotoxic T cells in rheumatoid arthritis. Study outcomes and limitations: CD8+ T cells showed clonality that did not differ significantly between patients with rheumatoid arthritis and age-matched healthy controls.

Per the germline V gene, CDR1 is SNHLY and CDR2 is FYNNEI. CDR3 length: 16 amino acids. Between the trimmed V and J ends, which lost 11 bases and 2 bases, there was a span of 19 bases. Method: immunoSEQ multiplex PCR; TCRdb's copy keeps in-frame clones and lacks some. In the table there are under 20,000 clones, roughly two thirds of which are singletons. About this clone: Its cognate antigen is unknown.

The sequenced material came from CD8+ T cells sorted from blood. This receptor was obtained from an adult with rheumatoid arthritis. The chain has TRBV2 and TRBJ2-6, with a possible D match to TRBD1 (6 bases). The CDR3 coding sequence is TGTGCCGTCATTGGGCAGGGACAAACTGGGGCCAACGTCCTGACTTTC. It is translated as CAVIGQGQTGANVLTF. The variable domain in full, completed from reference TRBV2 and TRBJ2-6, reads EPEVTQTPSHQVTQMGQEVILRCVPISNHLYFYWYRQILGQKVEFLVSFYNNEISEKSEIFDDQFSVERPDGSNFTLKIRSTKLEDSAMYFCAVIGQGQTGANVLTFGAGSRLTVL.